Here is one T cell receptor (beta chain) with its context. The antigen remains unidentified. The data belong to a study of memory CD4+ T cells and cytomegalovirus serostatus. Across the study: Of the healthy Belgian adults, 9 or 10 were CMV seropositive and 24 seronegative. General study points: The CMV-associated TCR signature appears largely within the CD4+ memory repertoire. CD4+ memory repertoires contained about two fifths of the 164 reported CMV TCRbeta sequences.

The sort gate was single viable CD3+CD4+CD8-CD45RO+ cells for memory CD4+ T cells. The authors' processing: After removing out-of-frame reads, around 2 million distinct TCRbeta sequences remained. The data were produced by immunoSEQ multiplex PCR, yet TCRdb's version contains in-frame clones alone and is incomplete. For V, J and clone size, that table is used; D and trimming come from the DNA. The table records over 65,000 clones, around 80% of them present only once. The CDR3 has 14 residues. Trimming cost V 0 bases and J 4 bases, with 10 bases left between them. The germline gives CDR1 SGHDN, CDR2 FVKESK.

The sample comprised memory CD4+ T cells from blood. The receptor's source is an adult in good health and CMV-seronegative. This chain links TRBV14 with TRBJ2-7; possibly TRBD1 for D (5 bases). The CDR3 sequence is CASSQDWGPYEQYF. CDR3 coding DNA: TGTGCCAGCAGCCAAGATTGGGGCCCATACGAGCAGTACTTC.